This T cell receptor beta chain appears in the sequencing data of a study of blood T cell repertoires in COVID-19. Study-level background: Sources were T cells, B-cell-depleted T cells, or PBMCs; the material itself was cDNA or gDNA.

Here immunoSEQ multiplex PCR was the method, and the copy in TCRdb shows in-frame clones only, minus some. In the table there are approximately 50,000 clones, approximately 80% of which are singletons. V gave up 3 bases and J gave up 4 bases; unmatched junction bases: 10. This CDR3 is 16 amino acids long. The germline V gene encodes CDR1 SGHDN and CDR2 FVKESK. The specimen was peripheral blood. This chain links TRBV14 with TRBJ1-1; 8 bases are a match to TRBD1. This clonotype was obtained from a man older than 75 with COVID-19, enrolled during active disease. CDR3 DNA sequence: TGTGCCAGCAGCCACCGGACAGGGCATTATAGCACTGAAGCTTTCTTT. This sequence encodes CASSHRTGHYSTEAFF.